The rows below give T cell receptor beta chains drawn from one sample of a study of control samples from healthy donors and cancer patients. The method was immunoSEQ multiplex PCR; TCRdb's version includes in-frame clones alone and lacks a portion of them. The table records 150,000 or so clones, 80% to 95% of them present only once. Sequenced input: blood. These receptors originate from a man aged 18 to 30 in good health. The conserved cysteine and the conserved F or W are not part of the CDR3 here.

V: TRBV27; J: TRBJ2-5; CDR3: ASSLFLSGETQY
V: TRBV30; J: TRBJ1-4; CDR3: AWSPSTWGEKLF
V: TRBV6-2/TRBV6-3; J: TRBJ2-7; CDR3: ASSYSRTSDYEQY
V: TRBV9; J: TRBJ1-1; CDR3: ASSPRGAVTEAF
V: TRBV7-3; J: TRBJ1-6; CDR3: ASSSQGVNSPLH
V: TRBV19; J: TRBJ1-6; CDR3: ASRDGQEYNSPLH
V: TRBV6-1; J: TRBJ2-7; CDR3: ASSEVVASYEQY
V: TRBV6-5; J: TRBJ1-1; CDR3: ASRIETGMGTEAF
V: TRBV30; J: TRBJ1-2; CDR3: AWSITGGYGYT
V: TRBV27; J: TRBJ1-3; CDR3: ASSKVQGGNTIY
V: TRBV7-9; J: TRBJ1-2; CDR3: ASSFAQDGYT
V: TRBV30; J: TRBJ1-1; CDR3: AWSAEGAGEAF
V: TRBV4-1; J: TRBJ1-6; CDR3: ASSQIGISYNSPLH
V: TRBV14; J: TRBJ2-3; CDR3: ASSQVRGGGTQY
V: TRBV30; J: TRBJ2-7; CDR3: AWSVLASQGDEQY
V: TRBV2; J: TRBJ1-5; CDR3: ASSRVSNQPQH
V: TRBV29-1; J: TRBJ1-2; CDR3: SAGGTYGYT
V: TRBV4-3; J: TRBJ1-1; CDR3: ASSQAEDRNTEAF
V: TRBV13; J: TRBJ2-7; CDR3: ASSFSTTVSYEQY
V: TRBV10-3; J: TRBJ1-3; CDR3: AISGLQREISGNTIY
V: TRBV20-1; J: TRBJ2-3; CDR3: SASLPSGRAADTQY
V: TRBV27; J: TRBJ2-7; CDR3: ASSLSRVQAYEQY
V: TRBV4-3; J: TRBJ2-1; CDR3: ASSPPRTSGRVGEQF
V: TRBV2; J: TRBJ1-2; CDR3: ASRSLISSYGYT
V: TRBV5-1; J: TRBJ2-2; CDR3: ASSLVFRSFMGTGELF
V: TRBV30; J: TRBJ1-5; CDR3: ACQWNSNQPQH
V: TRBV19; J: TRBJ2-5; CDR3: ASSIIGKETQY